Shown below are 22 T cell receptor beta chains from a single sample sequenced in a study of CD8+ T cells in alopecia areata. Once RNA had been extracted, it was reverse transcribed into cDNA to act as the sequencing template. Profiling relied on immunoSEQ multiplex PCR, and the TCRdb table lists in-frame clones only, not all of them. The table shows around 50,000 clones, with almost 97% occurring only once. The sequences come from CD8+ T cells sorted from blood, collected at week 0. The receptor set was obtained from a human donor with alopecia areata.

J is TRBJ2-7 and V is TRBV4-1, with TRBD1 identical over 7 bases. Germline V gene sequence: CDR1 MGHRA, CDR2 YSYEKL. V dropped 0 bases and J dropped 0; count of bases not matched to a gene: 2. This CDR3 is 15 amino acids long. In DNA, the CDR3 is TGCGCCAGCAGCCAAGAGGACAGGACCTCCTACGAGCAGTACTTC. This sequence encodes CASSQEDRTSYEQYF.

The rearrangement joins TRBV9 to TRBJ1-1; D is uncertain. The length of the CDR3 is 15 residues. With 3 bases removed from V and 5 bases from J, the gap between germline ends came to 17 bases. CDR1 is SGDLS and CDR2 is YYNGEE in the germline V gene. For the CDR3, the DNA is TGTGCCAGCAGCGAATCAGGATCGCCGATTACTGAAGCTTTCTTT. Its translation: CASSESGSPITEAFF.

The chain couples TRBV29-1 to TRBJ2-1, with 7 bases matching TRBD2. The CDR3 is 20 residues long. The junction had 19 bases not matched to a gene; V was cut back by 1 base and J by 1 base. Germline assignment: CDR1 SQVTM and CDR2 ANQGSEA. This CDR3 is CSVEGVAGVRTSRSYNEQFF. The DNA of the CDR3 is TGCAGCGTTGAAGGGGTGGCGGGGGTCCGGACTAGTCGGTCCTACAATGAGCAGTTCTTC.

This chain links TRBV7-9 with TRBJ2-3; no reliable D call. V was cut by 4 bases and J by 3 bases, with 11 bases left in between. The CDR3 runs 14 residues. The germline V gene has CDR1 SEHNR and CDR2 FQNEAQ (reference sequence). The DNA for the CDR3 is TGTGCCAGCAGCTCGGAAATCGGAACAGATACGCAGTATTTT. As protein: CASSSEIGTDTQYF.

The genes are TRBV18 and TRBJ2-7; a weak D match, TRBD2 (6 bases). CDR1 and CDR2 from the germline V gene are KGHSH and LQKENI. There are 14 residues in the CDR3. Trimming shortened V by 2 bases and J by 5 bases, and 13 bases separated the two germline ends. CDR3 region: CASSPGGSLDEQYF. The CDR3 bases are TGTGCCAGCTCACCAGGAGGGAGCCTCGACGAGCAGTACTTC.

The chain carries TRBV27 and TRBJ2-2; no firm D call. CDR3 length: 12 amino acids. Trimming shortened V by 6 bases and J by 1 base, and 3 bases separated the two germline ends. Germline V lookup: CDR1 MNHEY, CDR2 SMNVEV (reference sequence). The CDR3 DNA reads as TGTGCCAGCAGGAAGAACACCGGGGAGCTGTTTTTT. Encoded protein: CASRKNTGELFF.

Turning to this clone: Within the sample, other DNA sequences also encode this same CDR3. The chain recombines TRBV29-1 with TRBJ1-1; D gene ambiguous. V shed 4 bases and J shed 1 base, with 4 bases lying between them. CDR1 SQVTM and CDR2 ANQGSEA come from the germline V gene. This CDR3 has 11 amino acids. The CDR3 protein is CSVVQNTEAFF. The CDR3, as DNA: TGCAGCGTTGTACAGAACACTGAAGCTTTCTTT.

The chain joins TRBV10-2 to TRBJ2-1, with 7 positions matching TRBD2. CDR3 length: 14 amino acids. Germline CDR1 reads WSHSY; CDR2 reads SAAADI. J gave up 7 bases and V 6 bases, and 9 bases lay outside the gene matches. The CDR3 loop is CASREPGGGNEQFF. DNA of the CDR3: TGCGCCAGCAGAGAACCGGGAGGAGGGAATGAGCAGTTCTTC.

The chain has TRBV10-3 and TRBJ1-6; 10 bases line up with TRBD1. Germline-derived CDR1 and CDR2 are ENHRY and SYGVKD. The CDR3 runs to 18 residues. The V and J ends lost 5 bases and 3 bases, in that order; junction bases with no gene match: 10. The CDR3: CAISRRGQGTDYNSPLHF. CDR3 coding DNA: TGTGCCATCAGTCGAAGGGGACAGGGGACTGACTATAATTCACCCCTCCACTTT.

The rearrangement uses TRBV9 and TRBJ2-7; possible D gene TRBD1, 6 bases. Germline V gives CDR1 SGDLS, CDR2 YYNGEE. V lost 0 bases and J 7 bases, leaving 11 bases between the germline ends. The CDR3 contains 13 residues. CDR3 loop: CASSVVPQGEQYF. The CDR3 region has the DNA TGTGCCAGCAGCGTAGTGCCCCAGGGGGAGCAGTACTTC.

This clone was seen a single time. V usage is TRBV11-2 and J usage is TRBJ2-5; D not resolved. CDR1 is SGHAT and CDR2 is FQNNGV in the germline V gene. This CDR3 has 13 amino acids. V was pared by 4 bases and J by 4 bases, with 10 bases between. CDR3 amino acids: CASSSPARETQYF. CDR3 nucleotides: TGTGCCAGCAGCTCCCCGGCGAGAGAGACCCAGTACTTC.

This clone was picked up one time. The CDR3 DNA is TGTGCCAGCAGCTTAGTAGGGGGAGATACGCAGTATTTT. It specifies CASSLVGGDTQYF. J is TRBJ2-3 and V is TRBV7-9, with a tentative D call TRBD1 (6 bases). Trimming removed 1 base at V and 5 bases at J, with 7 bases between. Germline CDR1 and CDR2: SEHNR and FQNEAQ (reference sequence). The CDR3 runs 13 residues.

The rearrangement uses TRBV11-2 and TRBJ1-1; D not resolved. CDR1 is SGHAT and CDR2 is FQNNGV in the germline V gene. This CDR3 comprises 12 residues. Trimming left V 5 bases short and J 5 bases short, with 9 bases between. CDR3 region: CASSGEATEAFF. The CDR3 coding sequence is TGTGCCAGCAGCGGGGAGGCAACTGAAGCTTTCTTT.

The rearrangement joins TRBV7-2 to TRBJ2-1; perhaps D is TRBD1 or TRBD2 (6 bases each). Per the germline V gene, CDR1 is SGHTA and CDR2 is FQGNSA. The CDR3 covers 16 residues. Between the trimmed V and J ends, which lost 0 bases and 8 bases, there was a span of 17 bases. CDR3 sequence (DNA): TGTGCCAGCAGCTTAGCAGTAGGGGGGTTGGCTGATGAGCAGTTCTTC. Translation: CASSLAVGGLADEQFF.

The chain links TRBV7-6 to TRBJ2-7; 9 nucleotides align to TRBD1. CDR1 SGHVS and CDR2 FNYEAQ come from the germline V gene. The CDR3 runs 15 residues. The trim removed 1 base at V and 6 bases at J, leaving 7 bases unmatched. As DNA, the CDR3 is TGTGCCAGCAGCTTAGGGGGGACAGGGTTCTCCGAGCAGTACTTC. Protein sequence: CASSLGGTGFSEQYF.

The chain links TRBV7-9 to TRBJ2-7; perhaps TRBD1 as D (6 bases). Germline V gene data show CDR1 as SEHNR and CDR2 as FQNEAQ (reference sequence). V lost 1 base to trimming and J lost 6 bases, with 7 bases between them. This CDR3 contains 12 residues. The chain's CDR3 is CASSLGGGEQYF. The DNA for the CDR3 is TGTGCCAGCAGCTTAGGAGGGGGCGAGCAGTACTTC.

The genes are TRBV27 and TRBJ1-6; TRBD1 might be the D (5 bases). V dropped 6 bases and J dropped 5 bases, with 14 bases sitting between them. The CDR3 spans 15 residues. Germline V gene sequence: CDR1 MNHEY, CDR2 SMNVEV (reference sequence). CDR3: CASSPGTSNNSPLHF. The CDR3 region has the DNA TGTGCCAGCAGCCCCGGGACTTCAAATAATTCACCCCTCCACTTT.

The J gene is TRBJ2-4, the V gene TRBV11-1; TRBD2 matches 7 bases. The CDR3 sequence is 17 residues long. Germline V gives CDR1 SGHAT, CDR2 FQDESV (reference sequence). V shed 5 bases, J shed 1 base, and the junction held 11 bases outside the gene matches. CDR3 nucleotides: TGTGCCAGCAGCCTAACGACTAGCCAAGAGGCCAAAAACATTCAGTACTTC. As protein: CASSLTTSQEAKNIQYF.

The chain employs TRBV6-1 and TRBJ2-7; D uncertain. In germline, CDR1 is MNHNS, CDR2 SASEGT. V dropped 8 bases and J dropped 6 bases, with 23 bases sitting between them. There are 15 residues in the CDR3. CDR3 residues: CASRSYWTYLGEQYF. The CDR3, as DNA: TGTGCCAGCCGGTCTTACTGGACCTACCTGGGCGAGCAGTACTTC.

J is TRBJ1-1 and V is TRBV19, with a weak D call TRBD1 (5 bases). The CDR3 covers 15 residues. The V end was cut by 5 bases, the J end by 5 bases, with 18 bases between. Germline values: CDR1 LNHDA, CDR2 SQIVND (reference sequence). The CDR3 region has the DNA TGTGCCAGTAGTCCTCGCGGGAGGGGCGAGACTGAAGCTTTCTTT. Amino acids: CASSPRGRGETEAFF.

The chain uses TRBV5-5 and TRBJ1-6; no firm D call. The CDR3 consists of 14 residues. Trimming took off 3 bases at V and 7 bases at J, with 11 bases between the two ends. Germline V gene data show CDR1 as SGHKS and CDR2 as YYEKEE (reference sequence). The CDR3 nucleotides read TGTGCCAGCAGCTCAGACCGAGGAAATTCACCCCTCCACTTT. Residues: CASSSDRGNSPLHF. The full variable domain, with the rest looked up from reference TRBV5-5 and TRBJ1-6, is DAGVTQSPTHLIKTRGQQVTLRCSPISGHKSVSWYQQVLGQGPQFIFQYYEKEERGRGNFPDRFSARQFPNYSSELNVNALLLGDSALYLCASSSDRGNSPLHFGNGTRLTVT.

The V and J genes are TRBV7-9 and TRBJ2-7, with D unclear. Germline CDR1 is SEHNR and CDR2 is FQNEAQ (reference sequence). Trimming stripped 3 bases from V and 3 bases from J, with 15 bases between. The CDR3 covers 15 residues. CDR3 sequence: CASSFKPGPDYEQYF. CDR3 nucleotides: TGTGCCAGCAGCTTTAAGCCAGGTCCCGACTACGAGCAGTACTTC.